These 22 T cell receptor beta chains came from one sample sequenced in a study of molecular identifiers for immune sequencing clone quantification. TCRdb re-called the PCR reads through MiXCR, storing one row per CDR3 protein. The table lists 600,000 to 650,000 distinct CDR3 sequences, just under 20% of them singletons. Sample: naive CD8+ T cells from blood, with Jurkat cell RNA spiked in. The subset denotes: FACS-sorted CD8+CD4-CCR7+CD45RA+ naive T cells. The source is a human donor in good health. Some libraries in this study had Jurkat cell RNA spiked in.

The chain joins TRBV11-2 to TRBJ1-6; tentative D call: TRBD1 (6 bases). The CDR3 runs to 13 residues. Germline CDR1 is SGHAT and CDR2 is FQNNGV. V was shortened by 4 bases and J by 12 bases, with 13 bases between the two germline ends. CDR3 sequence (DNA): TGTGCCAGCAGCTCACTAAGGGGGGGACCCCTCCACTTT. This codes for CASSSLRGGPLHF.

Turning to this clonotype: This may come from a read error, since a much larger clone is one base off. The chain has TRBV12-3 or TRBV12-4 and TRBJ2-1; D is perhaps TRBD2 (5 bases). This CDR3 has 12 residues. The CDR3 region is CATAGAGNEQLF. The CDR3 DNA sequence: TGTGCCACCGCTGGTGCGGGCAATGAGCAGCTCTTC.

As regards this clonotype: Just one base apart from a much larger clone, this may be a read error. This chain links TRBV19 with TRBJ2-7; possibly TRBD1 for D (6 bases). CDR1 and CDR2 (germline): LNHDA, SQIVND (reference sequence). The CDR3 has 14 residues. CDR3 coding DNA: TGTGCCAGTAGTATTTGGGGGCCCGCCTACGAGCGGTACTTC. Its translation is CASSIWGPAYERYF.

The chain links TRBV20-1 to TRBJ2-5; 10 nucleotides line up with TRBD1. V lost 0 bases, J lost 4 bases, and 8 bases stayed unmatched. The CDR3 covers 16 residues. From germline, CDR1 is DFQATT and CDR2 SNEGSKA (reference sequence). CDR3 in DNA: TGCAGTGCTAGAGATTTAGGACAGGGGGTGTTAGAGACCCAGTACTTC. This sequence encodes CSARDLGQGVLETQYF.

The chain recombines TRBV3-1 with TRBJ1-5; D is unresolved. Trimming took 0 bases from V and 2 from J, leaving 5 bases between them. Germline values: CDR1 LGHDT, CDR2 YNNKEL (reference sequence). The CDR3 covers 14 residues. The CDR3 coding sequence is TGTGCCAGCAGCCAAGATGAGGGCAATCAGCCCCAGCATTTT. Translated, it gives CASSQDEGNQPQHF.

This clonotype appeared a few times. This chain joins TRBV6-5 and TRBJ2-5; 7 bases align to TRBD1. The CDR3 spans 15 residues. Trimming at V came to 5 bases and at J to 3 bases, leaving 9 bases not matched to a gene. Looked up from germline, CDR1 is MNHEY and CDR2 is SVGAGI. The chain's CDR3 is CASSVAGGWEETQYF. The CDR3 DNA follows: TGTGCCAGCAGTGTGGCAGGGGGATGGGAAGAGACCCAGTACTTC.

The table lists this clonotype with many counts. The CDR3 is CASRAGIKYQETQYF. The DNA for the CDR3 is TGTGCCAGCAGAGCGGGAATTAAGTACCAAGAGACCCAGTACTTC. The J gene is TRBJ2-5, the V gene TRBV2, with 7 nucleotides matching TRBD2. CDR1 is SNHLY and CDR2 is FYNNEI in the germline V gene. The CDR3 contains 15 residues. V gave up 6 bases and J gave up 0 bases; unmatched junction bases: 7.

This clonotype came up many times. CDR3 DNA: TGTGCCAGCAGCCCGACGACGGGGGCCAACGTCCTGACTTTC. Protein: CASSPTTGANVLTF. The V and J genes are TRBV3-1 and TRBJ2-6; D unclear. CDR1 and CDR2 (germline): LGHDT, YNNKEL (reference sequence). This CDR3 spans 14 amino acids. V lost 4 bases to trimming and J lost 4 bases, with 8 bases between them.

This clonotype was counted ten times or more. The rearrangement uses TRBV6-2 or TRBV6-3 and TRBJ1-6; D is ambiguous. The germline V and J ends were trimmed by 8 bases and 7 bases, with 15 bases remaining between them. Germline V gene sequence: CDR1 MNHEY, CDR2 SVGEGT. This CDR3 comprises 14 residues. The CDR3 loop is CASGLTLRNSPLHF. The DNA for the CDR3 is TGTGCCAGCGGTCTCACCCTCCGAAATTCACCCCTCCACTTT.

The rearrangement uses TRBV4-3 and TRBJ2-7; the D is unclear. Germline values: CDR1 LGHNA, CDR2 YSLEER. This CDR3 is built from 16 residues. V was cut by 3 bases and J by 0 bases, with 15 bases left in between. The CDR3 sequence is CASSQFAGSFSYEQYF. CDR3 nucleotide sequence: TGCGCCAGCAGCCAGTTCGCCGGGTCCTTCTCCTACGAGCAGTACTTC.

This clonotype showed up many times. The CDR3 is CASSPGQVYNSPLHF. The CDR3 coding sequence is TGTGCCAGCAGTCCGGGACAGGTGTATAATTCACCCCTCCACTTT. This chain links TRBV9 with TRBJ1-6, with 8 bases aligning to TRBD1. CDR1 and CDR2 from the germline V gene are SGDLS and YYNGEE. The CDR3 has 15 residues. Germline trimming cut 5 bases from V and 4 bases from J; bases unmatched to any gene: 5. The complete variable domain, with remaining parts taken from reference TRBV9 and TRBJ1-6, reads DSGVTQTPKHLITATGQRVTLRCSPRSGDLSVYWYQQSLDQGLQFLIQYYNGEERAKGNILERFSAQQFPDLHSELNLSSLELGDSALYFCASSPGQVYNSPLHFGNGTRLTVT.

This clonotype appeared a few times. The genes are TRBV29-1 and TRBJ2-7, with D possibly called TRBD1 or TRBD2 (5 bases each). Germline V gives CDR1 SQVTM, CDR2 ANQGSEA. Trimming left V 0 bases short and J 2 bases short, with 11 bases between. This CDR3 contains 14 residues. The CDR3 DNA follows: TGCAGCGTTGAAGATACGGGACCTACCTACGAGCAGTACTTC. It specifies CSVEDTGPTYEQYF.

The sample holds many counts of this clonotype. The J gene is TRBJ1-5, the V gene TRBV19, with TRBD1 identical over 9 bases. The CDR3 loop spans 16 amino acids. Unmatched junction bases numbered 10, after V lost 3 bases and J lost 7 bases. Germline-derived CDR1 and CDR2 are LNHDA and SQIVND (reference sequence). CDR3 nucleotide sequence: TGTGCCAGTAGTATCGGCCTGACAGGGGGAAGGCAGCCCCAGCATTTT. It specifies CASSIGLTGGRQPQHF.

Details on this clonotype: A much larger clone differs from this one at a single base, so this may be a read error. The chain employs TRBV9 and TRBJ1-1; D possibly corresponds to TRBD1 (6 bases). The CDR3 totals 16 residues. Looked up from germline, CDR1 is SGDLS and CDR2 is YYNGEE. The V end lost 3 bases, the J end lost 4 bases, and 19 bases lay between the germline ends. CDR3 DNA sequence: TGTGCCAGCAGCGCACACAGCCCAGGCAGGGGCACTGAAGCTTTCTTT. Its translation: CASSAHSPGRGTEAFF.

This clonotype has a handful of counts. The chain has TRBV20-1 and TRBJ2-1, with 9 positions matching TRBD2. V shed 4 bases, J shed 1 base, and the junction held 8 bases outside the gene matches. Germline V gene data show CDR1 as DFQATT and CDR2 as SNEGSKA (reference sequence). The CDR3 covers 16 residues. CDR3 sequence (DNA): TGCAGTGCTAAACCAATAGCGGGAGAGTCCTACAATGAGCAGTTCTTC. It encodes CSAKPIAGESYNEQFF.

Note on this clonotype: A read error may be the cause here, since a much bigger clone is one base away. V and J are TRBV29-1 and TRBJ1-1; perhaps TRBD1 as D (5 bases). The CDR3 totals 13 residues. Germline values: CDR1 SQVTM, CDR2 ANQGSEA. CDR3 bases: TGCAACTCCGGAAGGGACGAATACACTGAAGCTTTCTTT. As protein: CNSGRDEYTEAFF.

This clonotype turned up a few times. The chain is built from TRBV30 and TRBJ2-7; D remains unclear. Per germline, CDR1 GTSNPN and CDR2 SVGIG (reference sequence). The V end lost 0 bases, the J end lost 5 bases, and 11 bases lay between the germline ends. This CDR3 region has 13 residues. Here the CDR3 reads CAWSVISSDEQYF. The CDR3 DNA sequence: TGTGCCTGGAGTGTAATCTCCTCGGACGAGCAGTACTTC.

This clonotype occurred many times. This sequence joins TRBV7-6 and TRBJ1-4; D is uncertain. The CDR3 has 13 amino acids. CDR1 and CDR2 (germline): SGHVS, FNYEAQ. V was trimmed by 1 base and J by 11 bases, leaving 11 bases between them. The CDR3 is CASSLGPDHKLFF. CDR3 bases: TGTGCCAGCAGCTTAGGGCCTGATCATAAACTGTTTTTT.

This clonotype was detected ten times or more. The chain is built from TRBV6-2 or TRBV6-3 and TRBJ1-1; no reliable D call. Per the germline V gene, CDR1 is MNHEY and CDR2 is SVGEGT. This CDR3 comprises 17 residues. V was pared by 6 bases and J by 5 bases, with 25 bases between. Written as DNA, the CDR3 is TGTGCCAGCAGCCGCGGGCTACACAAGATCTTACGGACTGAAGCTTTCTTT. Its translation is CASSRGLHKILRTEAFF.

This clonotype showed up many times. CDR3 nucleotides: TGTGCCAGCAGCTTAGGTATGGGATTCGCTGAAGCTTTCTTT. Translated, it gives CASSLGMGFAEAFF. This chain links TRBV7-2 with TRBJ1-1; D unresolved. V lost 1 base and J 6 bases, leaving 12 bases between the germline ends. The V gene's germline CDR1 is SGHTA and CDR2 FQGNSA. This CDR3 has 14 residues. The entire variable domain, with the rest obtained from reference TRBV7-2 and TRBJ1-1, is as follows: GAGVSQSPSNKVTEKGKDVELRCDPISGHTALYWYRQSLGQGLEFLIYFQGNSAPDKSGLPSDRFSAERTGGSVSTLTIQRTQQEDSAVYLCASSLGMGFAEAFFGQGTRLTVV.

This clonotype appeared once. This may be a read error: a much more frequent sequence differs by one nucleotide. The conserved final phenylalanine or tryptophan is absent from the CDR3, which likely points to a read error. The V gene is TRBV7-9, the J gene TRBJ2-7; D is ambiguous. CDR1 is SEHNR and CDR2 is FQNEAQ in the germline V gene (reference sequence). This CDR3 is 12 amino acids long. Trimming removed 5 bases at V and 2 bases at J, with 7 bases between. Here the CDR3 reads CASSTKAYEQYI. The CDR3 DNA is TGTGCCAGCAGCACCAAAGCCTACGAGCAGTACATC.

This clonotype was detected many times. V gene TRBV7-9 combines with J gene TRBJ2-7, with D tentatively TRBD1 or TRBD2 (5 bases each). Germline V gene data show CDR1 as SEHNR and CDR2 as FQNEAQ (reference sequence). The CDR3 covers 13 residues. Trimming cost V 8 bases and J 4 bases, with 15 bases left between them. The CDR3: CASQGEGLYEQYF. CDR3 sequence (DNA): TGTGCCAGCCAGGGCGAGGGATTGTACGAGCAGTACTTC.